This TCR beta chain was sequenced for a study of blood T cell repertoires in COVID-19. Some clones are missing from TCRdb's copy, which holds only in-frame ones; the method was immunoSEQ multiplex PCR. The table records tens of thousands of clones, about 92% of them present only once. Germline V gene data show CDR1 as SGHNT and CDR2 as YYREEE (reference sequence). Deletions cut 0 bases from V and 0 bases from J, with 7 bases between. The CDR3 is 15 residues long. J is TRBJ1-3 and V is TRBV5-4, with D unresolved. Material for sequencing was peripheral blood. The TCR originated in a male donor with active COVID-19. CDR3: CASSLVGASGNTIYF. CDR3 nucleotide sequence: TGTGCCAGCAGCTTGGTCGGAGCCTCTGGAAACACCATATATTTT.